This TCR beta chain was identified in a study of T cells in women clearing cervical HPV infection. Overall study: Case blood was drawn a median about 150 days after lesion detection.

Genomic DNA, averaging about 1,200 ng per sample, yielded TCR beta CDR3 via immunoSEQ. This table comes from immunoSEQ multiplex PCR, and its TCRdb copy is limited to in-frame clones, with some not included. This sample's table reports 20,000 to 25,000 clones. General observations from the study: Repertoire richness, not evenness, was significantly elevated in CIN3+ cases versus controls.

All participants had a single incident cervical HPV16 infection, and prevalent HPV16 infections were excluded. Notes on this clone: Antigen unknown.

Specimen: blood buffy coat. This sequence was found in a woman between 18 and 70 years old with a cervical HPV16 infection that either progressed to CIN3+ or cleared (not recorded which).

The sequenced CDR3 bases are TGTGCCAGCAGCTACAGGGGGGCCGGGGAG. Translated: CASSYRGAGE. Given in full, the CDR3 is CASSYRGAGELFF. V gene TRBV7-2 combines with J gene TRBJ2-2, with 8 bases lining up with TRBD1. The read ends 3 residues early relative to the CDR3; the germline J gene fills the gap. V shed 4 bases, J shed 6 bases, and the junction held 1 base outside the gene matches. CDR1 and CDR2 (germline): SGHTA, FQGNSA. CDR3 size: 13 residues.